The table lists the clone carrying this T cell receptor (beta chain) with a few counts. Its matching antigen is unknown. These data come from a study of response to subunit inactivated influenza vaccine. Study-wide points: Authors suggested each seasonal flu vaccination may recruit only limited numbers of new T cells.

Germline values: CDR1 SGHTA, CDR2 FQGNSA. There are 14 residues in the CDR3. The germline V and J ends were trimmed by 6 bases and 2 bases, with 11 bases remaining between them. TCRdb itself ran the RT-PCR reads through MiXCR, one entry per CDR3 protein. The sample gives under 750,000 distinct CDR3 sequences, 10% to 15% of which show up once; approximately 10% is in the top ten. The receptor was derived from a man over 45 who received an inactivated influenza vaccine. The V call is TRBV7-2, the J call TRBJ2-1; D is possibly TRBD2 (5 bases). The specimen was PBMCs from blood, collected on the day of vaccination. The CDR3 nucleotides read TGTGCCAGCAGTCCGGGGTACCCCTACAATGAGCAGTTCTTC. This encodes CASSPGYPYNEQFF.